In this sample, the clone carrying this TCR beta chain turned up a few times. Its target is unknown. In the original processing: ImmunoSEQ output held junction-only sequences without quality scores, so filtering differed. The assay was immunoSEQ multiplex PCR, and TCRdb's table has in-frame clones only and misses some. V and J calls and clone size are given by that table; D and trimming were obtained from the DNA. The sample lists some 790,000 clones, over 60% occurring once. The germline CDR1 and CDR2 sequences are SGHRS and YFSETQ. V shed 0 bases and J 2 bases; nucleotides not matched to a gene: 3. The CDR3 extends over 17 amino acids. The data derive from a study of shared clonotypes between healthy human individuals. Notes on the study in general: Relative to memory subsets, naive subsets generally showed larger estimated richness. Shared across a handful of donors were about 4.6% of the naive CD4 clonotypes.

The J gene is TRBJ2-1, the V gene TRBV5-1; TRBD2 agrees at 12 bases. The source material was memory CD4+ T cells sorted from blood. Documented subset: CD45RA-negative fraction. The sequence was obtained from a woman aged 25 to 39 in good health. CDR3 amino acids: CASSLALAGGAYNEQFF. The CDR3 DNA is TGCGCCAGCAGCTTGGCTCTAGCGGGAGGGGCCTACAATGAGCAGTTCTTC.